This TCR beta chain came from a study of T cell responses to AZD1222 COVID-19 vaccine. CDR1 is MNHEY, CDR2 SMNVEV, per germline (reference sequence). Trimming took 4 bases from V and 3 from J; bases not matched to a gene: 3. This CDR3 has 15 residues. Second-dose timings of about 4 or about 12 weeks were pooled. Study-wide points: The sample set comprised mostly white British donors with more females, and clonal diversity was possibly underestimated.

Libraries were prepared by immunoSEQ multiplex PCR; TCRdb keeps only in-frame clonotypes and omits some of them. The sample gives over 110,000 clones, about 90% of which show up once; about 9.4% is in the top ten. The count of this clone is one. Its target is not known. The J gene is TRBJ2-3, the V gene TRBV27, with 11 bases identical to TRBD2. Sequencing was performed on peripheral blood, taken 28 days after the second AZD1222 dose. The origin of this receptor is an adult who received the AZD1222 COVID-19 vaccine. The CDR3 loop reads CASSSLAGGTDTQYF. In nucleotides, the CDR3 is TGTGCCAGCAGTTCCTTAGCGGGAGGGACAGATACGCAGTATTTT.